This T cell receptor beta chain was identified during a study of blood T cell repertoires in COVID-19. For the study at large: The study drew acute and convalescent COVID-19 samples from the United States, Italy and Spain.

TCRdb's copy holds only in-frame clones and misses some; the assay was immunoSEQ multiplex PCR. The table shows some 220,000 clones, with roughly nine tenths occurring only once. Ages ranged from about 18 to 100 years, with residence in approximately 23 US areas. This CDR3 spans 15 amino acids. The V end lost 6 bases, the J end lost 0 bases, and 9 bases lay between the germline ends. Germline V gene sequence: CDR1 MNHEY, CDR2 SVGAGI. The source is a young woman who had recovered from COVID-19. The chain recombines TRBV6-5 with TRBJ1-6; D remains unclear. Material: PBMCs or T cells enriched from blood (not recorded which). In nucleotides, the CDR3 is TGTGCCAGCAGCTTGGGCAGCTCCTATAATTCACCCCTCCACTTT. Encoded protein: CASSLGSSYNSPLHF.